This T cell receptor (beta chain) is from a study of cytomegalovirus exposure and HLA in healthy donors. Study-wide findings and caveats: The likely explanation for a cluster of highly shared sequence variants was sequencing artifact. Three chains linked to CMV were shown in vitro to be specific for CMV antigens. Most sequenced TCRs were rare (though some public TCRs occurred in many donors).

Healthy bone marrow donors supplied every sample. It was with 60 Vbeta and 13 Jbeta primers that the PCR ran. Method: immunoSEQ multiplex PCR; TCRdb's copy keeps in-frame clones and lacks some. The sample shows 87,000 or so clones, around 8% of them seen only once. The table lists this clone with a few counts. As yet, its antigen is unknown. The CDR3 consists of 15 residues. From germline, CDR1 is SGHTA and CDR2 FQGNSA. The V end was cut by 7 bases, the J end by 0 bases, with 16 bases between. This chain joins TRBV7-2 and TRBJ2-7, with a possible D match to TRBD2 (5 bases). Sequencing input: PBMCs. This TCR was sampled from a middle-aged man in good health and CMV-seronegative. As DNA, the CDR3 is TGTGCCAGCACCCTCGGACTCCTTCTCTCCTACGAGCAGTACTTC. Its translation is CASTLGLLLSYEQYF.